The TCR beta chain under discussion was sequenced for a study of blood T cells in healthy people across ages. Study conclusions and caveats: Diversity of TCR beta correlated strongly with naive T cell percentage. Unsorted PBMC input precluded a conclusive naive versus antigen-experienced comparison.

CDR1 is SGHRS and CDR2 is YFSETQ in the germline V gene. This CDR3 has 14 amino acids. V was pared by 2 bases and J by 5 bases, with 14 bases between. A remark on this clonotype: Its antigen is unidentified.

The authors ran a second PCR of roughly 7 to 11 cycles using a sample-barcoded 5' primer and a J-beta primer mix. Each TCR beta cDNA got a 12-nucleotide random molecular identifier. CDR3-containing paired-end reads numbered at least 2.5 million in each sample. TCRdb used MiXCR to reprocess the 5' RACE reads, holding one entry per CDR3 protein. The data show roughly 930,000 distinct CDR3 sequences, around 49% seen once. This sequence joins TRBV5-1 and TRBJ2-7; D remains unclear. Sequenced: blood. This sequence originates from a man between 25 and 39 years old in good health. The CDR3 region is CASSFTIGVHEQYF. The CDR3 DNA sequence: TGCGCCAGCAGCTTTACCATAGGCGTCCACGAGCAGTACTTC.